The 5 T cell receptor beta chains below all came from one sample that was sequenced in a study of T cells expressing NK-cell markers. TCRdb processed the 5' RACE reads again and assigns one entry to each CDR3 protein, with no DNA. The sample's table shows about 160,000 distinct CDR3 sequences. Sequenced sample: blood T cells: a sorted CD56 or NKG2C T cell subset, CD4+ or CD8+ T cells, or bulk PBMC T cells (not recorded which). These receptors were taken from a woman aged 18-70 years in good health.

This chain links TRBV6-1 with TRBJ1-4; no DNA is available, so the TRBD1 call from TCRdb remains unchecked. The CDR3 runs to 15 residues. Germline CDR1 MNHNS, CDR2 SASEGT. The CDR3: CASSEADRGQEKLFF.

This chain connects TRBV7-2 to TRBJ2-2; the TCRdb call, TRBD2, lacks DNA for checking. Germline CDR1 is SGHTA and CDR2 is FQGNSA. There are 17 residues in the CDR3. This CDR3 is CASSSGTSGRGTGELFF.

This chain links TRBV7-2 with TRBJ1-5; the D call of TRBD1 rests on TCRdb alone, since no DNA is present to check it. Germline CDR1 and CDR2: SGHTA and FQGNSA. CDR3 size: 15 residues. The chain's CDR3 is CASSPGTAPTVPQHF.

The gene calls are TRBV20-1 and TRBJ1-1. The length of the CDR3 is 15 residues. Germline V CDR1 and CDR2: DFQATT, SNEGSKA (reference sequence). The CDR3 loop reads CSARDPLKGNGEAFF.

The CDR3 loop reads CASSYGTVEWWQETQYF. The V call is TRBV5-1, the J call TRBJ2-5; the TCRdb call, TRBD1, lacks DNA for checking. CDR1 is SGHRS and CDR2 is YFSETQ in the germline V gene. The CDR3 covers 17 residues.